Sequencing of this T cell receptor (beta chain) was carried out in a study of Tregs in tolerant kidney transplant recipients. Study-level information: An approximately 3-day belatacept mixed lymphocyte reaction, sometimes plus 5-day graft donor restimulation, preceded CD4+CD25+CD127- sorting. Sorting used antibodies to exclude donor cells.

As for this clone: Its antigen is as yet unknown.

The data were produced by immunoSEQ multiplex PCR, yet TCRdb's version contains in-frame clones alone and is incomplete. The sample has about 20,000 clones, 50% to 70% seen once. The CDR3 loop spans 16 amino acids. The V gene's germline CDR1 is SGHTA and CDR2 FQGNSA. Trimming took off 2 bases at V and 6 bases at J, with 17 bases between the two ends. The study, taken as a whole, reports: This study did not directly address biological reproducibility. The most relevant donor-specific Treg TCRbeta repertoire apparently came from expansion with activated donor B cells.

Sequencing was performed on Tregs from blood cultured with allogeneic cells. This sequence joins TRBV7-2 and TRBJ2-1; no reliable D call. The sequence came from a human donor in good health. CDR3 sequence reads: CASSLSFSGTFNEQFF. CDR3 bases: TGTGCCAGCAGCTTAAGTTTCTCGGGTACTTTCAATGAGCAGTTCTTC.